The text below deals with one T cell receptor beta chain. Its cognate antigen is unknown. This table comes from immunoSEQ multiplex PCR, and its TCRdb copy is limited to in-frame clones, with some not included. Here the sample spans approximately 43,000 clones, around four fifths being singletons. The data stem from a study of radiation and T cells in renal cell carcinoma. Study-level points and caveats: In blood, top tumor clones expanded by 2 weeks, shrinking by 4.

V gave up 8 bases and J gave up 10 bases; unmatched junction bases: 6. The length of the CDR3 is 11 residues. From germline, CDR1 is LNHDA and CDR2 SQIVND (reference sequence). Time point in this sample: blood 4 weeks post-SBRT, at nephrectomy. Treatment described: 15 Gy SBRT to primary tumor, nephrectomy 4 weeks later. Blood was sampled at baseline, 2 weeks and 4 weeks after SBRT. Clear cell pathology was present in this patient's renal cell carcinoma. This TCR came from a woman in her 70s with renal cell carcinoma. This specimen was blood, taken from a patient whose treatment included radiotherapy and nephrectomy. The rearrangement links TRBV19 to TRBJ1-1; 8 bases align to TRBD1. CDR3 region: CASGQGSPAFF. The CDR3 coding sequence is TGTGCCAGTGGACAGGGTTCCCCAGCTTTCTTT.